The rows below give T cell receptor beta chains drawn from one sample of a study of T cell responses to AZD1222 COVID-19 vaccine. Data came from immunoSEQ multiplex PCR; TCRdb stores just in-frame clones and leaves some out. The data show about 130,000 clones, roughly nine tenths seen once. This specimen was peripheral blood, taken on day 0 of AZD1222 vaccination. The receptors here all came from an adult in good health. Both conserved end residues are part of each CDR3. Fields, in order: CDR3 protein, J gene, V gene.

CDR3 protein: CSVDMVNYGYTF
J gene: TRBJ1-2
V gene: TRBV29-1

CDR3 protein: CASSVRDRVDTIYF
J gene: TRBJ1-3
V gene: TRBV9

CDR3 protein: CAWSVGSSTDTQYF
J gene: TRBJ2-3
V gene: TRBV30

CDR3 protein: CASSQGGGGDEQYF
J gene: TRBJ2-7
V gene: TRBV4-1

CDR3 protein: CAITAGMDNEQFF
J gene: TRBJ2-1
V gene: TRBV10-3

CDR3 protein: CASSPQWAGQEYF
J gene: TRBJ2-7
V gene: TRBV3-1/TRBV3-2

CDR3 protein: CAISEERDSPLHF
J gene: TRBJ1-6
V gene: TRBV10-3

CDR3 protein: CASRDWTSNEKLFF
J gene: TRBJ1-4
V gene: TRBV6-5

CDR3 protein: CASSQGRPGQGTNEKLFF
J gene: TRBJ1-4
V gene: TRBV4-1

CDR3 protein: CARERGTEAFF
J gene: TRBJ1-1
V gene: TRBV2

CDR3 protein: CATSDSDRRNQPQHF
J gene: TRBJ1-5
V gene: TRBV24-1

CDR3 protein: CASSFGGQETQYF
J gene: TRBJ2-5
V gene: TRBV11-1

CDR3 protein: CASSLRQGAAGELFF
J gene: TRBJ2-2
V gene: TRBV5-1

CDR3 protein: CASSPRLSYRETQYF
J gene: TRBJ2-5
V gene: TRBV7-6

CDR3 protein: CASSHRIAGGHLGEQFF
J gene: TRBJ2-1
V gene: TRBV7-9

CDR3 protein: CASSSDRGHTGELFF
J gene: TRBJ2-2
V gene: TRBV7-2

CDR3 protein: CASSPRGTGTSTDTQYF
J gene: TRBJ2-3
V gene: TRBV3-1/TRBV3-2

CDR3 protein: CASSHPGLLLHPYEQYF
J gene: TRBJ2-7
V gene: TRBV3-1/TRBV3-2

CDR3 protein: CASSQGWGSYEQYF
J gene: TRBJ2-7
V gene: TRBV3-1/TRBV3-2

CDR3 protein: CASRGPGEPNQPQHF
J gene: TRBJ1-5
V gene: TRBV28

CDR3 protein: CASSHRWTEAFF
J gene: TRBJ1-1
V gene: TRBV19

CDR3 protein: CATSSRTNTEAFF
J gene: TRBJ1-1
V gene: TRBV15

CDR3 protein: CASSKALGTSSYEQYF
J gene: TRBJ2-7
V gene: TRBV21-1

CDR3 protein: CASTWGPTTDTQYF
J gene: TRBJ2-3
V gene: TRBV2

CDR3 protein: CASSQVTSRQADTQYF
J gene: TRBJ2-3
V gene: TRBV4-3

CDR3 protein: CASSQDPTGSLNSPLHF
J gene: TRBJ1-6
V gene: TRBV4-1

CDR3 protein: CASSAFQYGYTF
J gene: TRBJ1-2
V gene: TRBV28

CDR3 protein: CASSESGGEEGYTF
J gene: TRBJ1-2
V gene: TRBV6-1

CDR3 protein: CASSPQRGGRETQYF
J gene: TRBJ2-5
V gene: TRBV7-8

CDR3 protein: CAWSSGGPEQFF
J gene: TRBJ2-1
V gene: TRBV30

CDR3 protein: CASSLTDGPYEQYF
J gene: TRBJ2-7
V gene: TRBV7-9

CDR3 protein: CASSLTAMNTEAFF
J gene: TRBJ1-1
V gene: TRBV27

CDR3 protein: CASNLNGNTGELFF
J gene: TRBJ2-2
V gene: TRBV5-1

CDR3 protein: CATSDGGVTQYF
J gene: TRBJ2-5
V gene: TRBV24-1

CDR3 protein: CASSPPDRDSYGYTF
J gene: TRBJ1-2
V gene: TRBV7-2

CDR3 protein: CASSFLQGTQPQHF
J gene: TRBJ1-5
V gene: TRBV7-2

CDR3 protein: CASSLVSQGRGTGELFF
J gene: TRBJ2-2
V gene: TRBV11-2

CDR3 protein: CASSLVRGPTYEQYF
J gene: TRBJ2-7
V gene: TRBV13

CDR3 protein: CASSQQGYTEAFF
J gene: TRBJ1-1
V gene: TRBV14

CDR3 protein: CASSAPRSPLHF
J gene: TRBJ1-6
V gene: TRBV5-5

CDR3 protein: CASRRAGRTDTQYF
J gene: TRBJ2-3
V gene: TRBV6-5

CDR3 protein: CASSLFQGAESNQPQHF
J gene: TRBJ1-5
V gene: TRBV19

CDR3 protein: CASSPGSLGYTEAFF
J gene: TRBJ1-1
V gene: TRBV18

CDR3 protein: CASSLKGENSPLHF
J gene: TRBJ1-6
V gene: TRBV5-4

CDR3 protein: CASSQETGVNTEAFF
J gene: TRBJ1-1
V gene: TRBV4-3

CDR3 protein: CASSLGTSGQQETQYF
J gene: TRBJ2-5
V gene: TRBV5-1

CDR3 protein: CASSSPGTNTGELFF
J gene: TRBJ2-2
V gene: TRBV5-4

CDR3 protein: CASSLRNTEAFF
J gene: TRBJ1-1
V gene: TRBV28

CDR3 protein: CASCRQGMNTGELFF
J gene: TRBJ2-2
V gene: TRBV11-2

CDR3 protein: CASSYRGRDTDTQYF
J gene: TRBJ2-3
V gene: TRBV11-2

CDR3 protein: CASSHAIDTQYF
J gene: TRBJ2-3
V gene: TRBV4-1

CDR3 protein: CASSGDRGTEAFF
J gene: TRBJ1-1
V gene: TRBV7-3

CDR3 protein: CAGSVESTSYEQYF
J gene: TRBJ2-7
V gene: TRBV2

CDR3 protein: CASSGGGGHSNQPQHF
J gene: TRBJ1-5
V gene: TRBV6-1

CDR3 protein: CATSRDRDGGYEQYF
J gene: TRBJ2-7
V gene: TRBV15

CDR3 protein: CASGTREGYQPQHF
J gene: TRBJ1-5
V gene: TRBV28

CDR3 protein: CASSSGPGQGDGYTF
J gene: TRBJ1-2
V gene: TRBV5-1

CDR3 protein: CASIKDRMNTEAFF
J gene: TRBJ1-1
V gene: TRBV6-5

CDR3 protein: CASSPGLAGGFYEQFF
J gene: TRBJ2-1
V gene: TRBV5-1

CDR3 protein: CASSLGVGRSNQPQHF
J gene: TRBJ1-5
V gene: TRBV7-9